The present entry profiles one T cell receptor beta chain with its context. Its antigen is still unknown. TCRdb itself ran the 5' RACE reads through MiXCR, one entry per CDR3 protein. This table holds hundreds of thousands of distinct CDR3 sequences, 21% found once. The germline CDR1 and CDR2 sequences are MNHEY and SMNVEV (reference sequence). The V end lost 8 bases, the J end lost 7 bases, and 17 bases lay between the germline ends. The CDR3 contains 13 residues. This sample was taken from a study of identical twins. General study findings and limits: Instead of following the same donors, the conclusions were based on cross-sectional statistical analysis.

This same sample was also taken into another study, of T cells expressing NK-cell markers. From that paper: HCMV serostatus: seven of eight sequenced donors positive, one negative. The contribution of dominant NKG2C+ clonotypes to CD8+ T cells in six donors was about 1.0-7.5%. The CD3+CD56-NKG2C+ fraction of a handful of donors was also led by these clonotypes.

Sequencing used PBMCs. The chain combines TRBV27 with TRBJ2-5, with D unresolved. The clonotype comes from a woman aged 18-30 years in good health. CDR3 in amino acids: CASGTWGIGTQYF. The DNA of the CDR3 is TGTGCCAGCGGTACATGGGGAATTGGGACCCAGTACTTC.